What follows are 26 T cell receptor beta chains derived from one specimen sequenced in a study of T cell responses to AZD1222 COVID-19 vaccine. The repertoire was sequenced with immunoSEQ multiplex PCR; TCRdb's copy has only in-frame clones and lacks some. Among over 110,000 clones listed, about 92% were seen once. Source: peripheral blood, taken on day 0 of AZD1222 vaccination. These receptors were obtained from an adult in good health.

The chain is built from TRBV6-5 and TRBJ1-2; no reliable D call. The CDR3 loop spans 15 amino acids. Trimming removed 6 bases at V and 4 bases at J, with 18 bases between. Germline V gene sequence: CDR1 MNHEY, CDR2 SVGAGI. The CDR3 sequence is CASSHDHGDSYGYTF. The DNA of the CDR3 is TGTGCCAGCAGCCACGATCACGGGGATAGCTATGGCTACACCTTC.

In nucleotides, the CDR3 is TGTGCCAGCAGCCGGGGGCGCGGGTGGTGTAAAGAGCAGTACTTC. Amino acids: CASSRGRGWCKEQYF. The chain couples TRBV21-1 to TRBJ2-7. TRBV21-1 constitutes a pseudogene. This CDR3 region has 15 residues.

V gene TRBV19 combines with J gene TRBJ2-7, with D unclear. CDR1 is LNHDA and CDR2 is SQIVND in the germline V gene (reference sequence). The V end was cut by 4 bases, the J end by 7 bases, with 14 bases between. The CDR3 has 13 residues. The CDR3 DNA is TGTGCCAGTAGTAAGGGCGGTCTCGGAGAGCAGTACTTC. It translates to CASSKGGLGEQYF.

A single count supports this clone. The chain links TRBV6-5 to TRBJ1-2, with D unclear. V dropped 6 bases and J dropped 4 bases, with 18 bases sitting between them. This CDR3 has 15 residues. The germline V gene encodes CDR1 MNHEY and CDR2 SVGAGI. The CDR3 protein is CASRSPEGIGYGYTF. In DNA form, the CDR3 reads TGTGCCAGCAGGAGCCCCGAGGGTATCGGCTATGGCTACACCTTC.

V gene TRBV10-3 combines with J gene TRBJ1-6; a weak D match, TRBD1 (5 bases). The V end was cut by 3 bases, the J end by 6 bases, with 9 bases between. The V gene's germline CDR1 is ENHRY and CDR2 SYGVKD. The CDR3 has 14 residues. The CDR3 nucleotides are TGTGCCATCAGTGATGTCAGGGTTAATTCACCCCTCCACTTT. Its protein product is CAISDVRVNSPLHF.

The rearrangement links TRBV19 to TRBJ1-5; D may be TRBD1 (5 bases). CDR3 length: 13 amino acids. Trimming took 7 bases from V and 5 from J, leaving 12 bases between them. In germline, CDR1 is LNHDA, CDR2 SQIVND (reference sequence). CDR3: CASKMAGDQPQHF. For the CDR3, the DNA is TGTGCCAGTAAAATGGCGGGGGATCAGCCCCAGCATTTT.

The chain has TRBV18 and TRBJ1-5; maybe TRBD1 (6 bases). This CDR3 comprises 16 residues. With 3 bases removed from V and 0 bases from J, the gap between germline ends came to 12 bases. Germline V lookup: CDR1 KGHSH, CDR2 LQKENI. In DNA, the CDR3 is TGTGCCAGCTCACCTACTCAGGGGAATAGCAATCAGCCCCAGCATTTT. Translation gives CASSPTQGNSNQPQHF.

In its sample, this clone was seen a few times. V is TRBV6-2 or TRBV6-3 and J is TRBJ1-2; tentative D call: TRBD1 (6 bases). The CDR3 runs to 11 residues. V lost 2 bases, J lost 14 bases, and 12 bases lay in between. CDR1 is MNHEY and CDR2 is SVGEGT in the germline V gene. CDR3 in amino acids: CASSYMNRETF. CDR3 DNA: TGTGCCAGCAGTTACATGAACAGGGAAACCTTC.

The chain combines TRBV7-2 with TRBJ2-7; D is undetermined. The CDR3 is made up of 11 amino acids. V was pared by 3 bases and J by 7 bases, with 7 bases between. CDR1 and CDR2 from the germline V gene are SGHTA and FQGNSA. CDR3 sequence (DNA): TGTGCCAGCAGCTTCATTGGGGAGCAGTACTTC. Protein: CASSFIGEQYF.

The gene calls are TRBV7-2 and TRBJ1-2; 8 nucleotides agree with TRBD1. CDR3 size: 14 residues. CDR1 and CDR2 from the germline V gene are SGHTA and FQGNSA. Trimming at V came to 3 bases and at J to 8 bases, leaving 8 bases not matched to a gene. CDR3 loop: CASSLDRDSIGYTF. In DNA form, the CDR3 reads TGTGCCAGCAGCTTGGACAGGGACTCGATCGGCTACACCTTC. The full variable domain, in which reference TRBV7-2 and TRBJ1-2 provide the parts outside the CDR3, is GAGVSQSPSNKVTEKGKDVELRCDPISGHTALYWYRQSLGQGLEFLIYFQGNSAPDKSGLPSDRFSAERTGGSVSTLTIQRTQQEDSAVYLCASSLDRDSIGYTFGSGTRLTVV.

The gene calls are TRBV4-1 and TRBJ2-3; 11 bases match TRBD2. The germline CDR1 and CDR2 sequences are MGHRA and YSYEKL. CDR3 length equals 20 residues. V trimming: 5 bases; J trimming: 5 bases; junction bases outside the gene matches: 21. CDR3 in amino acids: CASSEFGPEPGLADLDTQYF. CDR3 in DNA: TGCGCCAGCAGCGAGTTCGGGCCCGAACCGGGACTAGCGGACCTAGATACGCAGTATTTT.

This chain links TRBV9 with TRBJ1-6; TRBD1 might be the D (5 bases). The V end lost 6 bases, the J end lost 6 bases, and 19 bases lay between the germline ends. CDR3 length equals 16 residues. The germline V gene encodes CDR1 SGDLS and CDR2 YYNGEE. The chain's CDR3 is CASTLGEGRANSPLHF. In nucleotides, the CDR3 is TGTGCCAGCACCCTTGGGGAAGGCAGGGCTAATTCACCCCTCCACTTT. Looking up the rest from reference TRBV9 and TRBJ1-6 gives the full variable domain: DSGVTQTPKHLITATGQRVTLRCSPRSGDLSVYWYQQSLDQGLQFLIQYYNGEERAKGNILERFSAQQFPDLHSELNLSSLELGDSALYFCASTLGEGRANSPLHFGNGTRLTVT.

The chain couples TRBV19 to TRBJ1-5; D possibly corresponds to TRBD1 (6 bases). The germline gives CDR1 LNHDA, CDR2 SQIVND (reference sequence). V lost 10 bases to trimming and J lost 0 bases, with 13 bases between them. This CDR3 spans 14 amino acids. The CDR3 DNA sequence: TGTGCCACCCGGGACATGCATAGCAATCAGCCCCAGCATTTT. Translating it yields CATRDMHSNQPQHF.

This clone was seen once. The chain's CDR3 is CASSLVRVIENYGYTF. The CDR3 bases are TGTGCCAGCAGCTTGGTTAGGGTAATAGAGAACTATGGCTACACCTTC. The chain recombines TRBV21-1 with TRBJ1-2. TRBV21-1 is a listed pseudogene. This CDR3 spans 16 amino acids.

This clone was recorded only once. V usage is TRBV12-5 and J usage is TRBJ2-1; TRBD2 aligns across 8 bases. The CDR3 extends over 11 amino acids. After removal of 9 bases from V and 7 bases from J, the junction contained 2 bases not matched to a gene. Germline values: CDR1 LGHNT, CDR2 FRNRAP. The CDR3 reads CASQRGNEQFF. The DNA for the CDR3 is TGTGCTAGCCAGCGGGGGAATGAGCAGTTCTTC.

This rearrangement joins TRBV19 to TRBJ1-1; perhaps TRBD1 as D (5 bases). V lost 11 bases, J lost 2 bases, and 15 bases lay in between. The CDR3 loop spans 13 amino acids. Germline-derived CDR1 and CDR2 are LNHDA and SQIVND (reference sequence). CDR3 residues: CASVRDVNTEAFF. In nucleotides, the CDR3 is TGTGCCTCCGTAAGGGACGTAAACACTGAAGCTTTCTTT.

The chain employs TRBV27 and TRBJ2-7, with a possible D match to TRBD1 (6 bases). Germline V gives CDR1 MNHEY, CDR2 SMNVEV (reference sequence). This CDR3 is 14 amino acids long. Trimming stripped 7 bases from V and 3 bases from J, with 16 bases between. The CDR3 nucleotides read TGTGCCAGCATGACAGGACTTAGTGGCTACGAGCAGTACTTC. It codes for CASMTGLSGYEQYF.

Of note for this clone: The sample carries other DNA sequences with the same CDR3. The genes are TRBV3-1 (or the pseudogene TRBV3-2) and TRBJ2-3; 7 bases match TRBD1. The germline gives CDR1 LGHDT, CDR2 YNNKEL (reference sequence). The CDR3 sequence is 13 residues long. V was clipped by 6 bases and J by 3 bases; unmatched bases: 3. CDR3 loop: CASSRQGTDTQYF. The CDR3 DNA sequence: TGTGCCAGCAGTCGACAGGGAACAGATACGCAGTATTTT.

This chain joins TRBV9 and TRBJ1-1; D gene unclear. The CDR3 totals 13 residues. Trimming removed 0 bases from V and 6 bases from J, with 9 bases in between. Germline V gene data show CDR1 as SGDLS and CDR2 as YYNGEE. CDR3 loop: CASSVVEGPEAFF. The CDR3, as DNA: TGTGCCAGCAGCGTAGTTGAGGGCCCTGAAGCTTTCTTT.

The J gene is TRBJ2-3, the V gene TRBV29-1; TRBD2 is a possible D gene (5 bases). Germline CDR1 SQVTM, CDR2 ANQGSEA. Trimming stripped 6 bases from V and 0 bases from J, with 10 bases between. The CDR3 has 13 residues. The CDR3 region is CSVRAVSTDTQYF. Written as DNA, the CDR3 is TGCAGCGTCCGAGCGGTAAGCACAGATACGCAGTATTTT.

The chain uses TRBV7-8 and TRBJ2-7, with 8 nucleotides matching TRBD1. The V gene end was trimmed by 5 bases and the J gene end by 6 bases; junction bases not matched to a gene: 9. The CDR3 spans 14 residues. CDR1 is SGHVS and CDR2 is FQNEAQ in the germline V gene. CDR3 loop: CASSPRTGSSEQYF. CDR3 DNA sequence: TGTGCCAGCAGCCCTAGGACAGGGTCGAGCGAGCAGTACTTC.

The chain recombines TRBV5-1 with TRBJ1-3; D might be TRBD1 (6 bases). CDR1 and CDR2 (germline): SGHRS, YFSETQ. The CDR3 covers 14 residues. V was trimmed by 4 bases and J by 2 bases, leaving 10 bases between them. In nucleotides, the CDR3 is TGCGCCAGCAGCGTACAGGGTGCTGGAAACACCATATATTTT. Translated, it gives CASSVQGAGNTIYF.

The CDR3 coding sequence is TGTGCCAGCAGCTTAGATTTAGTCACAGATACGCAGTATTTT. It is translated as CASSLDLVTDTQYF. The rearrangement joins TRBV11-2 to TRBJ2-3; D gene ambiguous. Germline-derived CDR1 and CDR2 are SGHAT and FQNNGV. This CDR3 comprises 14 residues. Trimming shortened V by 0 bases and J by 2 bases, and 6 bases separated the two germline ends.

This chain connects TRBV6-5 to TRBJ1-5; 10 bases map to TRBD1. After removal of 7 bases from V and 5 bases from J, the junction contained 8 bases not matched to a gene. The CDR3 spans 15 residues. The germline V gene has CDR1 MNHEY and CDR2 SVGAGI. The CDR3 nucleotides read TGTGCCAGCATTCACGACAGGGGGCGTTATCAGCCCCAGCATTTT. Translated: CASIHDRGRYQPQHF.

The chain is built from TRBV7-9 and TRBJ2-7; D may be TRBD2 (6 bases). From germline, CDR1 is SEHNR and CDR2 FQNEAQ (reference sequence). The CDR3 sequence is 14 residues long. V was trimmed by 4 bases and J by 2 bases, leaving 12 bases between them. The DNA of the CDR3 is TGTGCCAGCAGCTGGTGGGGCGGGACCTACGAGCAGTACTTC. Amino acid sequence: CASSWWGGTYEQYF.

V and J are TRBV4-1 and TRBJ2-5, with 15 bases lining up with TRBD2. The germline CDR1 and CDR2 sequences are MGHRA and YSYEKL. The CDR3 runs to 18 residues. Trimming took 0 bases from V and 3 from J; bases not matched to a gene: 5. CDR3: CASSQEGLAGGKKETQYF. In DNA, the CDR3 is TGCGCCAGCAGCCAAGAGGGACTAGCGGGAGGAAAAAAAGAGACCCAGTACTTC.